This T cell receptor beta chain appears in the sequencing data of a study of cytomegalovirus exposure and HLA in healthy donors. Study observations and caveats: Later analysis demonstrated an association between a missense DCLRE1C variant and TCR beta V- and J-gene trimming. In a later analysis, most CMV-associated TCR beta chains appeared HLA-restricted.

To note about this clone: Antigen specificity is unknown.

The PCR employed 60 Vbeta primers together with 13 Jbeta primers. Generated by immunoSEQ multiplex PCR, the TCRdb table keeps only in-frame clones and is missing some. Counted here are about 190,000 clones, 70% to 80% occurring once; the ten biggest clones make up 1.5% to 2%. Donors counted as nominally healthy when sampled, yet unrecorded immune exposures were likely. The clonotype originates from a woman aged 45 to 65 in good health and CMV-seronegative. Sequenced: PBMCs.

The CDR3 DNA follows: TGTGCCAGCAGCTTCACTAGCGGGGGGCCCTACGAGCAGTACTTC. Translated, it gives CASSFTSGGPYEQYF. The chain combines TRBV11-2 with TRBJ2-5; TRBD2 matches at 12 bases. The end of the DNA fits TRBJ2-7 better, so the J call may be wrong. CDR1 and CDR2 from the germline V gene are SGHAT and FQNNGV. The CDR3 spans 15 residues.